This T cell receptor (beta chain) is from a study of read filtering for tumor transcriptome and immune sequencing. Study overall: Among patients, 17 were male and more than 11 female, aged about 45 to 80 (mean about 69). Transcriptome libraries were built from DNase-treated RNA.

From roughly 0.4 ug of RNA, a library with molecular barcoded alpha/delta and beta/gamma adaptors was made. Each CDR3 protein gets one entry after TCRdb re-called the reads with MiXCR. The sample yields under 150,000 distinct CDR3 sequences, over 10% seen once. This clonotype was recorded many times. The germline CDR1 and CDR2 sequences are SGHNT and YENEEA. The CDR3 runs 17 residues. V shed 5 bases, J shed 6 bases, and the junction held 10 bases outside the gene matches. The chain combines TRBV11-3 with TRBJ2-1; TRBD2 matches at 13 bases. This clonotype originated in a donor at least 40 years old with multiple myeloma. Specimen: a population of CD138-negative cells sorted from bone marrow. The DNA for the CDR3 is TGTGCCAGCAGCCCCCTTGAGGGACTAGCGGGGACCAATGAGCAGTTCTTC. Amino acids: CASSPLEGLAGTNEQFF.